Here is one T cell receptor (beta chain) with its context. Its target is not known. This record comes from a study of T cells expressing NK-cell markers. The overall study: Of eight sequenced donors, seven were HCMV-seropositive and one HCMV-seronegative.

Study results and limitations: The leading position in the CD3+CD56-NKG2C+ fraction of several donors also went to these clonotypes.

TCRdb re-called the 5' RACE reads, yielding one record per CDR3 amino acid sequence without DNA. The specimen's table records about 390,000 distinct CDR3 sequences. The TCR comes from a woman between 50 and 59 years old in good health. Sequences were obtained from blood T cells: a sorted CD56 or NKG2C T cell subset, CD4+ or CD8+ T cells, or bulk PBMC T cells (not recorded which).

This chain's CDR3 is CASSPPKTGNTEAFF. The chain couples TRBV5-5 to TRBJ1-1; TCRdb reports TRBD1, a call that lacks DNA to check it against. The length of the CDR3 is 15 residues. Germline V gene sequence: CDR1 SGHKS, CDR2 YYEKEE (reference sequence).